These 6 T cell receptor beta chains were all obtained from the same sample, sequenced in a study of shared clonotypes between healthy human individuals (TCRdb year 2020). Libraries came from the immunoSEQ multiplex PCR assay. TCRdb took this table from immuneACCESS and kept in-frame rearrangements with V and J called. Such tables lack part of the clones; where checked against another copy, unresolved V genes explain under half of the gap, and the rest is unexplained. Present in this sample are roughly 2.1 million clones, 93% of which were seen just once. The top ten hold more than 1.5% of the sample. CD8 naive samples were CD45RO-negative cells positively selected for CCR7, giving a CD45RA+CCR7+ population that excluded TemRA cells. Sequencing was performed on naive CD8+ T cells from PBMCs. This sample's cell subset or site label indicates: CD45RA+CCR7+. Receptor source: a man aged 18 to 30 in good health. Some clones in this sample may be carry-over from other donors' samples.

This clone was seen only once. This sequence joins TRBV4-1 and TRBJ2-1, with 10 bases fitting TRBD1. The V gene end was trimmed by 10 bases and the J gene end by 6 bases; junction bases not matched to a gene: 15. This CDR3 region has 16 residues. Looked up from germline, CDR1 is MGHRA and CDR2 is YSYEKL. The CDR3 protein is CATNKDRGPYSNEQFF. The CDR3 nucleotides read TGCGCCACCAATAAAGACAGGGGGCCTTACTCCAATGAGCAGTTCTTC.

The chain carries TRBV4-3 and TRBJ2-7, with 14 bases matching TRBD2. Germline V lookup: CDR1 LGHNA, CDR2 YSLEER. This CDR3 is 16 amino acids long. V trimming: 2 bases; J trimming: 5 bases; junction bases outside the gene matches: 5. For the CDR3, the DNA is TGCGCCAGCAGCCAAATGGGACTAGCGGGAGCAGACGAGCAGTACTTC. It codes for CASSQMGLAGADEQYF.

This clone was observed a single time. The V gene is TRBV5-4, the J gene TRBJ2-1; no definite D call. CDR1 SGHNT and CDR2 YYREEE come from the germline V gene (reference sequence). The CDR3 contains 15 residues. Trimming removed 1 base at V and 8 bases at J, with 16 bases between. The CDR3 bases are TGTGCCAGCAGCTTGTCGGGTGGTGGTAGGGATGAGCAGTTCTTC. Translating it yields CASSLSGGGRDEQFF. Complete variable domain (other parts from reference TRBV5-4 and TRBJ2-1): ETGVTQSPTHLIKTRGQQVTLRCSSQSGHNTVSWYQQALGQGPQFIFQYYREEENGRGNFPPRFSGLQFPNYSSELNVNALELDDSALYLCASSLSGGGRDEQFFGPGTRLTVL.

This clone turned up a few times. V is TRBV5-8 and J is TRBJ1-1; no reliable D call. Germline assignment: CDR1 SGHTS and CDR2 YDEGEE. Deletions cut 9 bases from V and 11 bases from J, with 14 bases between. This CDR3 spans 10 amino acids. CDR3 residues: CATLDIQAFF. DNA of the CDR3: TGTGCCACCCTCGATATTCAGGCTTTCTTT.

The CDR3 spells CASSSRGEGTDTQYF. The CDR3 DNA reads TGTGCCAGCAGCAGCAGGGGAGAGGGCACAGATACGCAGTATTTT. This chain uses TRBV13 with TRBJ2-3; possibly TRBD1 for D (6 bases). The V gene lost 5 bases and the J gene lost 1 base, with 13 bases spanning the gap. The germline V gene has CDR1 PRHDT and CDR2 FYEKMQ (reference sequence). CDR3 length equals 15 residues.

This clone appeared a single time. This chain joins TRBV19 and TRBJ2-1; D not certain. Germline loops: CDR1 LNHDA, CDR2 SQIVND (reference sequence). This CDR3 has 12 amino acids. Trimming stripped 3 bases from V and 8 bases from J, with 8 bases between. CDR3 sequence reads: CASSMGYYEQFF. DNA of the CDR3: TGTGCCAGTAGTATGGGTTATTATGAGCAGTTCTTC.